Given below is one T cell receptor beta chain in context. This sample is drawn from a study of T-cell memory formation after mild COVID-19. In TCRdb, the 5' RACE reads were re-called with MiXCR into one record per CDR3 protein. The sample holds just over 400,000 distinct CDR3 sequences, around 22% seen once. This CDR3 has 14 residues. Germline V gene sequence: CDR1 MNHEY, CDR2 SVGAGI. The J segment lost 3 bases and the V segment lost 2 bases, leaving 4 bases of the junction unmatched. The receptor was isolated from an adult woman who had mild COVID-19 (a few samples of this study predate the infection). Cell type and time point are not known. This chain uses TRBV6-5 with TRBJ2-7, with TRBD1 matching over 7 bases. Sequenced input: PBMCs or a T cell subset sorted from them (not recorded which). CDR3 residues: CASSYDRVSYEQYF. The CDR3 DNA is TGTGCCAGCAGTTACGACAGGGTCAGCTACGAGCAGTACTTC.